The 25 T cell receptor beta chains below all came from one sample that was sequenced in a study of cytomegalovirus exposure and HLA in healthy donors. The PCR contained 60 Vbeta and 13 Jbeta primers. Clones were read by immunoSEQ multiplex PCR, and TCRdb kept only the in-frame ones, dropping some. The sample lists about 95,000 clones, around four fifths occurring once. The sequencing sample was made of PBMCs. These receptors came from a man aged 25 to 40 in good health and CMV-seropositive.

J is TRBJ1-4 and V is TRBV6-6; D not resolved. Germline V gives CDR1 MNHNY, CDR2 SVGAGI (reference sequence). CDR3 length equals 15 residues. Trimming left V 2 bases short and J 10 bases short, with 17 bases between. The CDR3 bases are TGTGCCAGCAGTTACGAGCACCCTGGGCGGGTAAAACTGTTTTTT. Encoded protein: CASSYEHPGRVKLFF.

The rearrangement uses TRBV29-1 and TRBJ1-1; TRBD1 matches at 8 bases. This CDR3 comprises 12 residues. The trim removed 5 bases at V and 5 bases at J, leaving 4 bases unmatched. Germline V CDR1 and CDR2: SQVTM, ANQGSEA. The CDR3: CSVTQGVTEAFF. CDR3 DNA: TGCAGCGTTACACAGGGGGTAACTGAAGCTTTCTTT. Using reference TRBV29-1 and TRBJ1-1 for the parts outside the CDR3, the full variable domain is SAVISQKPSRDICQRGTSLTIQCQVDSQVTMMFWYRQQPGQSLTLIATANQGSEATYESGFVIDKFPISRPNLTFSTLTVSNMSPEDSSIYLCSVTQGVTEAFFGQGTRLTVV.

V gene TRBV6-5 combines with J gene TRBJ2-7; TRBD2 might be the D (6 bases). V was clipped by 2 bases and J by 3 bases, with 17 bases between them. Germline V CDR1 and CDR2: MNHEY, SVGAGI. The CDR3 extends over 16 amino acids. CDR3 in amino acids: CASSYPTPAGIYEQYF. Written as DNA, the CDR3 is TGTGCCAGCAGTTACCCGACACCTGCGGGAATCTACGAGCAGTACTTC.

Note on this clone: A read error may account for a junction end that differs from germline. The rearrangement uses TRBV7-9 and TRBJ2-5, with D possibly being TRBD2 (6 bases). The CDR3 covers 12 residues. CDR1 is SEHNR and CDR2 is FQNEAQ in the germline V gene (reference sequence). DNA for the CDR3: TGTTCCAGCGTCGGAGGGGAGAAGACCCAGTACTTC. This codes for CSSVGGEKTQYF.

The J gene is TRBJ1-4, the V gene TRBV7-8; D not resolved. Trimming took off 2 bases at V and 2 bases at J, with 3 bases between the two ends. CDR1 is SGHVS, CDR2 FQNEAQ, per germline. The CDR3 spans 13 residues. CDR3 in DNA: TGTGCCAGCAGCTTACAGACTAATGAAAAACTGTTTTTT. Translating gives CASSLQTNEKLFF. The full variable domain, with the rest looked up from reference TRBV7-8 and TRBJ1-4, is GAGVSQSPRYKVAKRGQDVALRCDPISGHVSLFWYQQALGQGPEFLTYFQNEAQLDKSGLPSDRFFAERPEGSVSTLKIQRTQQEDSAVYLCASSLQTNEKLFFGSGTQLSVL.

This chain joins TRBV19 and TRBJ2-1; 12 bases line up with TRBD2. In germline, CDR1 is LNHDA, CDR2 SQIVND (reference sequence). With V trimmed by 5 bases and J by 10 bases, 9 bases remained unmatched. CDR3 length equals 15 residues. This CDR3 reads CASSPGLAGLREQFF. CDR3 bases: TGTGCCAGTAGTCCAGGACTAGCGGGATTGCGGGAGCAGTTCTTC.

The chain uses TRBV14 and TRBJ2-7; 10 bases match TRBD1. This CDR3 is built from 15 residues. The J segment lost 3 bases and the V segment lost 5 bases, leaving 7 bases of the junction unmatched. CDR1 and CDR2 from the germline V gene are SGHDN and FVKESK. DNA of the CDR3: TGTGCCAGCAGCGCCCTGGGACAGGGGTTCTACGAGCAGTACTTC. This gives the protein CASSALGQGFYEQYF.

This sequence joins TRBV18 and TRBJ1-1, with D possibly being TRBD1 (5 bases). Trimming stripped 5 bases from V and 3 bases from J, with 13 bases between. The CDR3 contains 14 residues. The germline V gene encodes CDR1 KGHSH and CDR2 LQKENI. For the CDR3, the DNA is TGTGCCAGCTCATTACACCGGGGGGACACTGAAGCTTTCTTT. Translation: CASSLHRGDTEAFF. The variable domain in full, completed from reference TRBV18 and TRBJ1-1, reads NAGVMQNPRHLVRRRGQEARLRCSPMKGHSHVYWYRQLPEEGLKFMVYLQKENIIDESGMPKERFSAEFPKEGPSILRIQQVVRGDSAAYFCASSLHRGDTEAFFGQGTRLTVV.

The V call is TRBV30, the J call TRBJ1-3; D is unclear. V lost 2 bases, J lost 12 bases, and 11 bases lay in between. CDR3 length: 11 residues. From germline, CDR1 is GTSNPN and CDR2 SVGIG (reference sequence). This CDR3 reads CAWSSPTIIYF. The CDR3 DNA follows: TGTGCCTGGAGTTCCCCGACAATCATATATTTT.

This chain connects TRBV5-4 to TRBJ2-4; perhaps TRBD2 as D (6 bases). Germline V gene data show CDR1 as SGHNT and CDR2 as YYREEE (reference sequence). The V gene lost 0 bases and the J gene lost 2 bases, with 12 bases spanning the gap. The length of the CDR3 is 16 residues. In nucleotides, the CDR3 is TGTGCCAGCAGCTTGGAGGCGGGAAGATCCAAAAACATTCAGTACTTC. Translation: CASSLEAGRSKNIQYF.

The J gene is TRBJ2-7, the V gene TRBV28; 9 bases are shared with TRBD2. The germline gives CDR1 MDHEN, CDR2 SYDVKM. The CDR3 covers 16 residues. V shed 6 bases, J shed 2 bases, and the junction held 11 bases outside the gene matches. This CDR3 reads CASSFLQREVPYEQYF. The CDR3 DNA sequence: TGTGCCAGCAGCTTTTTGCAGCGGGAGGTACCCTACGAGCAGTACTTC.

For this clone: This CDR3 is also generated by other DNA sequences in the sample. This chain connects TRBV5-3 to TRBJ1-6, with D perhaps matching TRBD1 (5 bases). TRBV5-3 is an ORF, with its function uncertain. The CDR3 spans 16 residues. The V gene lost 0 bases and the J gene lost 9 bases, with 16 bases spanning the gap. The CDR3 DNA follows: TGTGCCAGAAGCTTGGAATGGGGCCCGTGTCGTTCACCCCTCCACTTT. Its protein is CARSLEWGPCRSPLHF.

The chain combines TRBV4-3 with TRBJ2-4; TRBD1 is a possible D gene (5 bases). Trimming removed 0 bases from V and 7 bases from J, with 7 bases in between. Per germline, CDR1 LGHNA and CDR2 YSLEER. CDR3 size: 13 residues. Written as DNA, the CDR3 is TGCGCCAGCAGCCAAGATTGGGGCAACATTCAGTACTTC. It is translated as CASSQDWGNIQYF.

Of note for this clone: The junction shows a germline mismatch at one end, possibly a read error. The V call is TRBV30, the J call TRBJ2-5; 7 bases agree with TRBD2. Per the germline V gene, CDR1 is GTSNPN and CDR2 is SVGIG (reference sequence). This CDR3 has 12 amino acids. The CDR3 protein is CAWSVLGGRRNF. CDR3 nucleotides: TGTGCCTGGAGTGTACTGGGCGGGAGACGCAACTTC.

The V call is TRBV19, the J call TRBJ1-1; 11 nucleotides line up with TRBD1. This CDR3 spans 15 amino acids. The germline gives CDR1 LNHDA, CDR2 SQIVND (reference sequence). After removal of 5 bases from V and 1 base from J, the junction contained 3 bases not matched to a gene. CDR3 nucleotides: TGTGCCAGTAGTGGGGACAGGGGGGCGAACACTGAAGCTTTCTTT. Translating it yields CASSGDRGANTEAFF. Using reference TRBV19 and TRBJ1-1 for the parts outside the CDR3, the full variable domain is DGGITQSPKYLFRKEGQNVTLSCEQNLNHDAMYWYRQDPGQGLRLIYYSQIVNDFQKGDIAEGYSVSREKKESFPLTVTSAQKNPTAFYLCASSGDRGANTEAFFGQGTRLTVV.

This chain links TRBV12-5 with TRBJ2-7; 9 positions match TRBD1. Unmatched junction bases numbered 10, after V lost 5 bases and J lost 5 bases. The CDR3 consists of 15 residues. Germline lookup yields CDR1 LGHNT and CDR2 FRNRAP. In DNA form, the CDR3 reads TGTGCTAGTGGTCCCGGGACAGGGAATTTCAACGAGCAGTACTTC. Its protein is CASGPGTGNFNEQYF.

The chain joins TRBV18 to TRBJ1-5; D unclear. Germline lookup yields CDR1 KGHSH and CDR2 LQKENI. The germline V and J ends were trimmed by 4 bases and 3 bases, with 10 bases remaining between them. The CDR3 has 14 residues. CDR3 sequence: CASSHGSANQPQHF. The CDR3 DNA is TGTGCCAGCTCACACGGGAGCGCCAATCAGCCCCAGCATTTT.

This clone came up once. The chain couples TRBV28 to TRBJ1-5; 10 bases agree with TRBD1. Trimming cost V 1 base and J 7 bases; bases outside gene matches: 16. CDR3 size: 19 residues. Germline lookup yields CDR1 MDHEN and CDR2 SYDVKM. The CDR3 spells CASSLFPDRGQGTRQPQHF. The CDR3 region has the DNA TGTGCCAGCAGTTTATTCCCGGATAGGGGACAGGGGACCCGGCAGCCCCAGCATTTT. The full variable domain, rest sourced from reference TRBV28 and TRBJ1-5, is DVKVTQSSRYLVKRTGEKVFLECVQDMDHENMFWYRQDPGLGLRLIYFSYDVKMKEKGDIPEGYSVSREKKERFSLILESASTNQTSMYLCASSLFPDRGQGTRQPQHFGDGTRLSIL.

The V call is TRBV28, the J call TRBJ2-2, with D maybe TRBD1 (6 bases). The V end was cut by 3 bases, the J end by 0 bases, with 8 bases between. The CDR3 has 15 amino acids. CDR1 is MDHEN and CDR2 is SYDVKM in the germline V gene. The CDR3 reads CASSFEGANTGELFF. The CDR3 nucleotides read TGTGCCAGCAGTTTCGAGGGGGCGAACACCGGGGAGCTGTTTTTT.

The rearrangement joins TRBV27 to TRBJ1-1; no firm D call. The V gene's germline CDR1 is MNHEY and CDR2 SMNVEV (reference sequence). The germline V and J ends were trimmed by 6 bases and 4 bases, with 12 bases remaining between them. The CDR3 covers 13 residues. This CDR3 is CASSQVKSTEAFF. In nucleotides, the CDR3 is TGTGCCAGCAGCCAAGTAAAGAGCACTGAAGCTTTCTTT.

This rearrangement joins TRBV28 to TRBJ2-1; 8 bases map to TRBD2. CDR1 and CDR2 (germline): MDHEN, SYDVKM. With V trimmed by 6 bases and J by 5 bases, 9 bases remained unmatched. CDR3 length: 15 residues. CDR3 nucleotide sequence: TGTGCCAGCAGCTTTCACCGGGAGGGGAACAATGAGCAGTTCTTC. As protein: CASSFHREGNNEQFF.

This clone was recorded once. The chain carries TRBV6-1 and TRBJ2-7; 7 nucleotides line up with TRBD2. V lost 7 bases to trimming and J lost 3 bases; unmatched junction nucleotides: 9. Germline CDR1 is MNHNS and CDR2 is SASEGT. The CDR3 totals 14 residues. The CDR3 reads CASKESGIIYEQYF. CDR3 nucleotides: TGTGCCAGCAAAGAAAGCGGGATCATCTACGAGCAGTACTTC.

The chain carries TRBV5-6 and TRBJ1-5; 7 positions agree with TRBD1. Germline-derived CDR1 and CDR2 are SGHDT and YYEEEE. The CDR3 loop spans 15 amino acids. The ends lost 2 bases at V and 2 bases at J; junction bases unmatched: 4. CDR3 sequence: CASSLGQGGNQPQHF. In nucleotides, the CDR3 is TGTGCCAGCAGCTTAGGGCAGGGGGGCAATCAGCCCCAGCATTTT.

J is TRBJ2-1 and V is TRBV28; 13 nucleotides match TRBD2. The CDR3 has 16 residues. CDR1 and CDR2 from the germline V gene are MDHEN and SYDVKM. The ends lost 6 bases at V and 2 bases at J; junction bases unmatched: 4. The CDR3 reads CASRTGTSGTYNEQFF. In nucleotides, the CDR3 is TGTGCCAGCAGGACCGGGACTAGCGGGACCTACAATGAGCAGTTCTTC.

This clone is a singleton in its sample. The gene calls are TRBV4-2 and TRBJ2-5; 11 bases are shared with TRBD2. CDR1 is LGHNA and CDR2 is YNFKEQ in the germline V gene. The CDR3 extends over 15 amino acids. Germline trimming cut 4 bases from V and 5 bases from J; bases unmatched to any gene: 6. DNA of the CDR3: TGTGCCAGCAGCCCCCAACTAGCGGGAGAGGAGACCCAGTACTTC. Protein product: CASSPQLAGEETQYF.